These 30 T cell receptor beta chains were all obtained from the same sample, sequenced in a study of blood T cell repertoires in COVID-19. TCRdb's copy holds only in-frame clones and misses some; the assay was immunoSEQ multiplex PCR. The sample contains 200,000 to 250,000 clones, roughly 80% of which appear only once. Sequenced input: peripheral blood. These receptor sequences come from a man younger than 40 with active or convalescent COVID-19.

The V call is TRBV28, the J call TRBJ2-3, with TRBD2 as a possible D gene (5 bases). Germline CDR1 is MDHEN and CDR2 is SYDVKM. Trimming pared 5 bases from V and 4 bases from J, leaving 16 bases between. This CDR3 region has 15 residues. CDR3 coding DNA: TGTGCCAGCAGTCCAGCTAGCTCGAGATCAGATACGCAGTATTTT. Translating gives CASSPASSRSDTQYF.

The gene calls are TRBV27 and TRBJ1-5, with D possibly TRBD1 on 6 matching bases. Germline CDR1 MNHEY, CDR2 SMNVEV (reference sequence). The CDR3 covers 16 residues. V was cut by 5 bases and J by 2 bases, with 16 bases left in between. The CDR3 DNA follows: TGTGCCAGCAGTCGACAGGACCCCTTGGGCAATCAGCCCCAGCATTTT. Protein product: CASSRQDPLGNQPQHF.

The V and J genes are TRBV10-1 and TRBJ2-2; 8 bases fit TRBD2. Unmatched junction bases numbered 10, after V lost 0 bases and J lost 7 bases. Germline V gene lookup returns CDR1 WNHNN and CDR2 SYGVQD (reference sequence). This CDR3 has 17 residues. Here the CDR3 DNA reads TGCGCCAGCAGTGAGTCTAACGGGAGGGCCGAAGACGGGGAGCTGTTTTTT. It specifies CASSESNGRAEDGELFF.

This sequence joins TRBV4-1 and TRBJ2-3; the match to TRBD2 covers 7 bases. J lost 4 bases, V lost 4 bases, and 17 bases had no gene match. The CDR3 covers 18 residues. Germline CDR1 is MGHRA and CDR2 is YSYEKL. CDR3 sequence (DNA): TGCGCCAGCAGCCCCCCGGCCTTAGCGAGCGGGGAGTCAGATACGCAGTATTTT. It yields the protein CASSPPALASGESDTQYF.

This chain joins TRBV19 and TRBJ2-4, with TRBD1 matching over 8 bases. J was trimmed by 5 bases and V by 5 bases; bases with no gene match: 5. This CDR3 is 14 amino acids long. The germline CDR1 and CDR2 sequences are LNHDA and SQIVND (reference sequence). The CDR3, as DNA: TGTGCCAGTAGTTTAGGGACAGGAGAAAACATTCAGTACTTC. Protein: CASSLGTGENIQYF.

This clone occurred once. The chain is built from TRBV18 and TRBJ2-2; 10 nucleotides match TRBD2. V shed 4 bases and J 0 bases; nucleotides not matched to a gene: 2. Germline CDR1 reads KGHSH; CDR2 reads LQKENI. The CDR3 runs 16 residues. CDR3 in amino acids: CASSLTSGANTGELFF. CDR3 nucleotide sequence: TGTGCCAGCTCACTCACTAGCGGGGCGAACACCGGGGAGCTGTTTTTT.

This sequence joins TRBV3-1 (or the pseudogene TRBV3-2) and TRBJ1-3; D gene unclear. V lost 0 bases to trimming and J lost 0 bases, with 12 bases between them. The CDR3 length is 17 residues. Germline CDR1 LGHDT, CDR2 YNNKEL (reference sequence). CDR3 in amino acids: CASSQDTVRVSGNTIYF. CDR3 coding DNA: TGTGCCAGCAGCCAAGATACCGTGCGTGTCTCTGGAAACACCATATATTTT.

The V call is TRBV5-1, the J call TRBJ2-3; unclear D gene. The V gene's germline CDR1 is SGHRS and CDR2 YFSETQ. The CDR3 contains 17 residues. Trimming shortened V by 2 bases and J by 1 base, and 17 bases separated the two germline ends. The CDR3 sequence: CASSFRTGRMRTDTQYF. As DNA, the CDR3 is TGCGCCAGCAGCTTTCGCACTGGTAGAATGCGCACAGATACGCAGTATTTT.

The chain links TRBV10-3 to TRBJ2-2; D call uncertain. Germline V gene data show CDR1 as ENHRY and CDR2 as SYGVKD. The length of the CDR3 is 12 residues. Trimming shortened V by 5 bases and J by 4 bases, and 5 bases separated the two germline ends. CDR3 DNA: TGTGCCATCAGTAGCGCCACCGGGGAGCTGTTTTTT. Translating it yields CAISSATGELFF.

The V and J genes are TRBV28 and TRBJ1-6; D not resolved. Trimming removed 5 bases from V and 0 bases from J, with 8 bases in between. The CDR3 length is 15 residues. From germline, CDR1 is MDHEN and CDR2 SYDVKM. The CDR3 sequence: CASSTRDSYNSPLHF. CDR3 DNA sequence: TGTGCCAGCAGTACTAGGGACTCCTATAATTCACCCCTCCACTTT.

The sample holds a few counts of this clone. V is TRBV7-3 and J is TRBJ2-5; 12 nucleotides line up with TRBD1. Germline lookup yields CDR1 SGHTA and CDR2 FQGTGA. The CDR3 has 15 residues. Losses at the gene ends were 6 bases for V and 6 bases for J; bases not matched to a gene: 8. CDR3 loop: CASRDRDRGRQTQYF. The DNA for the CDR3 is TGTGCCAGCAGGGACCGGGACAGGGGGCGTCAGACCCAGTACTTC.

V is TRBV20-1 and J is TRBJ1-4; 9 bases line up with TRBD1. CDR3 size: 16 residues. J lost 2 bases, V lost 3 bases, and 7 bases had no gene match. Germline lookup yields CDR1 DFQATT and CDR2 SNEGSKA (reference sequence). The CDR3 region has the DNA TGCAGTGCTAGTCGGGGGACAGGGACGACTAATGAAAAACTGTTTTTT. Translating gives CSASRGTGTTNEKLFF.

CDR3 sequence (DNA): TGTGCCAGCAGCCCCCCGGGGTCGGGGGAGCTAAACTATGGCTACACCTTC. It translates to CASSPPGSGELNYGYTF. J is TRBJ1-2 and V is TRBV5-6; a weak D match, TRBD1 (5 bases). V lost 4 bases and J lost 2, with 21 bases in between. This CDR3 is 17 amino acids long. The germline V gene encodes CDR1 SGHDT and CDR2 YYEEEE.

The genes are TRBV5-1 and TRBJ1-3, with 11 bases that match TRBD1. Germline V gene lookup returns CDR1 SGHRS and CDR2 YFSETQ. V lost 4 bases, J lost 7 bases, and 7 bases stayed unmatched. The CDR3 length is 15 residues. The chain's CDR3 is CASSPEGTGGNTIYF. CDR3 nucleotide sequence: TGCGCCAGCAGCCCGGAAGGGACAGGGGGTAACACCATATATTTT.

This clone has a handful of counts. The gene calls are TRBV29-1 and TRBJ1-1; no clear D gene. Per germline, CDR1 SQVTM and CDR2 ANQGSEA. The CDR3 is 12 residues long. Trimming took 4 bases from V and 8 from J, leaving 14 bases between them. The CDR3 sequence is CSVGGGLPEAFF. CDR3 DNA sequence: TGCAGCGTTGGAGGCGGCCTCCCCGAAGCTTTCTTT. Complete variable domain (other parts from reference TRBV29-1 and TRBJ1-1): SAVISQKPSRDICQRGTSLTIQCQVDSQVTMMFWYRQQPGQSLTLIATANQGSEATYESGFVIDKFPISRPNLTFSTLTVSNMSPEDSSIYLCSVGGGLPEAFFGQGTRLTVV.

This clone was seen a single time. The CDR3 sequence is CASSDLRLGGGNSPLHF. As DNA, the CDR3 is TGTGCCAGCAGTGATCTAAGACTCGGGGGGGGAAATTCACCCCTCCACTTT. The chain links TRBV6-1 to TRBJ1-6; perhaps TRBD1 as D (5 bases). The germline V and J ends were trimmed by 3 bases and 7 bases, with 19 bases remaining between them. Germline CDR1 MNHNS, CDR2 SASEGT. The CDR3 has 17 residues.

The chain carries TRBV18 and TRBJ1-5; 9 nucleotides match TRBD1. J gave up 9 bases and V 6 bases, and 15 bases lay outside the gene matches. This CDR3 contains 16 residues. Germline CDR1 reads KGHSH; CDR2 reads LQKENI. Here the CDR3 DNA reads TGTGCCAGCTCGCAACAGGGGGCGCGTGCCCCTATGCCCCAGCATTTT. Its translation is CASSQQGARAPMPQHF.

J is TRBJ1-1 and V is TRBV4-3; 7 bases match TRBD1. The CDR3 loop spans 13 amino acids. CDR1 is LGHNA, CDR2 YSLEER, per germline. Trimming took 3 bases from V and 5 from J; bases not matched to a gene: 3. Here the CDR3 DNA reads TGCGCCAGCAGCCACCACAGGGGAACTGAAGCTTTCTTT. It translates to CASSHHRGTEAFF.

The gene calls are TRBV6-5 and TRBJ2-7; 9 bases align to TRBD1. The V gene end was trimmed by 5 bases and the J gene end by 3 bases; junction bases not matched to a gene: 5. This CDR3 comprises 14 residues. Germline CDR1 MNHEY, CDR2 SVGAGI. CDR3 in DNA: TGTGCCAGCAGTACACAGGGGGCGGACTACGAGCAGTACTTC. It specifies CASSTQGADYEQYF.

This rearrangement joins TRBV2 to TRBJ2-7, with TRBD2 identical over 13 bases. V lost 7 bases, J lost 4 bases, and 7 bases stayed unmatched. This CDR3 is built from 15 residues. CDR1 and CDR2 (germline): SNHLY, FYNNEI. The CDR3 is CASNRGLAGPYEQYF. As DNA, the CDR3 is TGTGCCAGCAACCGGGGACTAGCGGGACCATACGAGCAGTACTTC.

The chain couples TRBV11-2 to TRBJ2-1, with D possibly being TRBD1 (5 bases). With 1 base removed from V and 8 bases from J, the gap between germline ends came to 12 bases. Germline V lookup: CDR1 SGHAT, CDR2 FQNNGV. This CDR3 region has 14 residues. CDR3: CASSLAGNRHEQFF. In DNA form, the CDR3 reads TGTGCCAGCAGCTTAGCAGGGAACCGGCATGAGCAGTTCTTC.

This clone has ten or more counts. The chain links TRBV9 to TRBJ2-5; D may be TRBD1 (6 bases). CDR1 is SGDLS, CDR2 YYNGEE, per germline. This CDR3 is built from 15 residues. V lost 4 bases and J lost 2, with 15 bases in between. The CDR3 coding sequence is TGTGCCAGCAGCCCCTGGGGGCGGTCTCAAGAGACCCAGTACTTC. Its protein is CASSPWGRSQETQYF. The entire variable domain, with the rest obtained from reference TRBV9 and TRBJ2-5, is as follows: DSGVTQTPKHLITATGQRVTLRCSPRSGDLSVYWYQQSLDQGLQFLIQYYNGEERAKGNILERFSAQQFPDLHSELNLSSLELGDSALYFCASSPWGRSQETQYFGPGTRLLVL.

The chain uses TRBV5-6 and TRBJ1-2; 11 bases match TRBD1. CDR3 length: 15 amino acids. V shed 4 bases and J 2 bases; nucleotides not matched to a gene: 4. The V gene's germline CDR1 is SGHDT and CDR2 YYEEEE. Here the CDR3 DNA reads TGTGCCAGCAGCCTCCGGGACAGGGGGAACTATGGCTACACCTTC. Translating gives CASSLRDRGNYGYTF.

The V and J genes are TRBV7-8 and TRBJ1-2; D ambiguous. The germline V and J ends were trimmed by 5 bases and 5 bases, with 12 bases remaining between them. Germline V gene sequence: CDR1 SGHVS, CDR2 FQNEAQ. The CDR3 is 13 residues long. CDR3 protein: CASSPQREYGYTF. The CDR3 DNA sequence: TGTGCCAGCAGCCCCCAGAGGGAGTATGGCTACACCTTC.

This chain connects TRBV19 to TRBJ2-5, with 12 bases matching TRBD2. The CDR3 totals 15 residues. Germline V gene lookup returns CDR1 LNHDA and CDR2 SQIVND (reference sequence). With 6 bases clipped from V and 4 bases from J, the junction kept 6 bases outside the gene matches. This CDR3 reads CASRKLAGGRETQYF. The DNA of the CDR3 is TGTGCCAGTAGGAAGCTAGCGGGGGGGCGAGAGACCCAGTACTTC.

The chain couples TRBV18 to TRBJ2-1; 8 bases are shared with TRBD2. V was pared by 1 base and J by 0 bases, with 2 bases of the junction left unmatched. This CDR3 region has 16 residues. Germline-derived CDR1 and CDR2 are KGHSH and LQKENI. The CDR3 loop reads CASSPQRGTSYNEQFF. The CDR3, as DNA: TGTGCCAGCTCACCACAGCGGGGGACCTCCTACAATGAGCAGTTCTTC. The full variable domain, its missing parts supplied by reference TRBV18 and TRBJ2-1, is NAGVMQNPRHLVRRRGQEARLRCSPMKGHSHVYWYRQLPEEGLKFMVYLQKENIIDESGMPKERFSAEFPKEGPSILRIQQVVRGDSAAYFCASSPQRGTSYNEQFFGPGTRLTVL.

The gene calls are TRBV6-5 and TRBJ1-4; D perhaps matches TRBD1 (5 bases). V lost 0 bases and J 8 bases, leaving 16 bases between the germline ends. Germline CDR1 reads MNHEY; CDR2 reads SVGAGI. The CDR3 is 16 residues long. This CDR3 is CASSYSNGAGNEKLFF. The CDR3, as DNA: TGTGCCAGCAGTTACTCGAATGGGGCCGGCAACGAAAAACTGTTTTTT.

CDR3 residues: CASSQWDRGLRYEQYF. Here the CDR3 DNA reads TGTGCCAGCAGCCAGTGGGACAGGGGATTGCGTTACGAGCAGTACTTC. The chain couples TRBV14 to TRBJ2-7; TRBD1 matches 10 bases. CDR1 is SGHDN and CDR2 is FVKESK in the germline V gene. V shed 3 bases and J 4 bases; nucleotides not matched to a gene: 9. CDR3 length equals 16 residues.

The count of this clone is one. The chain recombines TRBV9 with TRBJ2-2, with D possibly being TRBD1 (6 bases). In germline, CDR1 is SGDLS, CDR2 YYNGEE. This CDR3 contains 17 residues. V lost 3 bases, J lost 0 bases, and 15 bases lay in between. Here the CDR3 reads CASSAPPGHTNTGELFF. The CDR3 DNA follows: TGTGCCAGCAGCGCCCCCCCGGGACACACGAACACCGGGGAGCTGTTTTTT.

The chain employs TRBV4-1 and TRBJ1-2; the match to TRBD1 covers 7 bases. This CDR3 comprises 15 residues. CDR1 and CDR2 from the germline V gene are MGHRA and YSYEKL. The J segment lost 2 bases and the V segment lost 2 bases, leaving 5 bases of the junction unmatched. The CDR3 sequence: CASSQPGQENYGYTF. CDR3 DNA: TGCGCCAGCAGCCAACCAGGACAGGAAAACTATGGCTACACCTTC.